The entry below describes one TCR beta chain. The sample comes from a study of early T cells in non-severe SARS-CoV-2 infection. The CDR3 is 17 residues long. Trimming shortened V by 0 bases and J by 0 bases, and 15 bases separated the two germline ends. The V gene's germline CDR1 is SGDLS and CDR2 YYNGEE. Unique molecular identifiers were added to individual cDNA molecules. TCRdb reprocessed the 5' RACE reads with MiXCR, giving one entry per CDR3 protein. This sample has more than 85,000 distinct CDR3 sequences; over 15% occur once, and the top ten carry approximately 5.1%. Sequenced material: whole blood, taken at baseline. This receptor was taken from an adult who was a healthcare worker with PCR-confirmed SARS-CoV-2 infection or an uninfected control (not recorded which). The V gene is TRBV9, the J gene TRBJ1-1; no reliable D call. The CDR3 region has the DNA TGTGCCAGCAGCGTAGGCGAGTGGGGATCAGTGAACACTGAAGCTTTCTTT. It yields the protein CASSVGEWGSVNTEAFF.